A single sample is the source of the 19 T cell receptor beta chains below, sequenced in a study of tissue T cells after allogeneic stem cell transplantation. The time point was: mouse harvest day 14 after allogeneic transplant. The graft held 10^6 splenic CD5+ T cells and 10^7 T-cell-depleted bone marrow cells. Only in-frame clones appear in the TCRdb table, and some are missing; sequencing was by immunoSEQ multiplex PCR. Among around 3,000 clones listed, 43% were seen once. Source material: gut tissue. These receptors were obtained from a female BALB/c mouse given C57BL/6 T cells with graft-versus-host disease after an allogeneic hematopoietic cell transplant.

Comment on this clone: All gene names here are mouse names. The CDR3: CASSLQGARAEQFF. The CDR3 DNA, read in part, is TGTGCCAGCAGCTTACAGGGGGCGCGAGCTGAGCAGTTC. The chain has TRBV3 and TRBJ2-1, with TRBD1 matching over 8 bases. The read gets to within 1 residue of the CDR3 end, and the germline J gene fills in the rest. The CDR3 is made up of 14 amino acids. With 2 bases clipped from V and 7 bases from J, the junction kept 4 bases outside the gene matches. The germline gives CDR1 SNHLY, CDR2 FYNGKV (reference sequence).

As to this clone: Gene and germline names: mouse. The observed sequence ends 1 residue before the CDR3 terminus, with the missing tail filled in from the germline J gene. The V call is TRBV2, the J call TRBJ1-6; weak D call: TRBD1 (5 bases). Being an ORF, TRBJ1-6 has a function that is uncertain. Per the germline V gene, CDR1 is LGHNA and CDR2 is YSYQKL. The V gene lost 0 bases and the J gene lost 3 bases, with 6 bases spanning the gap. This CDR3 comprises 15 residues. This CDR3 reads CASSQERGYNSPLYF. Incomplete CDR3 DNA: TGTGCCAGCAGCCAAGAAAGGGGCTATAATTCGCCCCTCTAC.

This clone was counted a few times. Gene and germline names: mouse. The sequence runs out 1 residue before the end of the CDR3; the remainder is reconstructed from the germline J gene. The chain employs TRBV14 and TRBJ1-3; 8 bases line up with TRBD1. The V gene end was trimmed by 5 bases and the J gene end by 0 bases; junction bases not matched to a gene: 7. CDR3 size: 16 residues. The V gene's germline CDR1 is SGHDT and CDR2 FRDEAV. The CDR3 protein is CASSPGTGTSGNTLYF. CDR3 DNA (partial): TGTGCCAGCAGCCCCGGGACAGGAACTTCTGGAAATACGCTCTAT. The full variable domain, with the rest looked up from reference TRBV14 and TRBJ1-3, is EAGVTQSPRYAVLQEGQAVSFWCDPISGHDTLYWYQQPRDQGPQLLVYFRDEAVIDNSQLPSDRFSAVRPKGTNSTLKIQSAKQGDTATYLCASSPGTGTSGNTLYFGEGSRLIVV.

Comment on this clone: Genes here carry mouse names. The CDR3 goes on 1 residue after the read ends, and that part is filled in from the germline J gene. The genes are TRBV3 and TRBJ2-5; TRBD2 matches 7 bases. V shed 1 base and J 4 bases; nucleotides not matched to a gene: 2. Germline lookup yields CDR1 SNHLY and CDR2 FYNGKV (reference sequence). CDR3 size: 14 residues. The DNA read from the CDR3 is TGTGCCAGCAGCTTAGGCTGGGGGAAAGACACCCAGTAC. Encoded protein: CASSLGWGKDTQY. In full, the CDR3 is CASSLGWGKDTQYF.

Concerning this clone: Gene and germline names: mouse. The CDR3 end falls 1 residue outside the read, so it is completed with the germline J gene. The rearrangement joins TRBV23 to TRBJ2-5. The CDR3 extends over 12 amino acids. Looked up from germline, CDR1 is KGHTA and CDR2 is FQNQQP. The CDR3 reads CSSSQSGDTQYF. The DNA read from the CDR3 is TGCTCCAGCAGTCAATCGGGGGACACCCAGTAC.

As concerns this clone: All gene names here are mouse names. The sequenced fragment ends 1 residue before the CDR3 boundary, so the rest is inferred from the germline J gene. The chain joins TRBV13-2 to TRBJ2-4; D unclear. Germline CDR1 is NNHNN and CDR2 is SYGAGS (reference sequence). Trimming cost V 0 bases and J 6 bases, with 5 bases left between them. CDR3 size: 12 residues. The sequenced part of the CDR3 DNA is TGTGCCAGCGGTGATGCAGTGAACACCTTGTAC. Encoded protein: CASGDAVNTLY. The complete CDR3 protein is CASGDAVNTLYF.

Comments on this clone: The gene names given are mouse names. The CDR3 goes on 1 residue after the read ends, and that part is filled in from the germline J gene. The rearrangement uses TRBV24 and TRBJ1-1, with 10 bases identical to TRBD1. CDR3 length equals 16 residues. Germline values: CDR1 KGHTA, CDR2 FRNEEI. V dropped 2 bases and J dropped 5; count of bases not matched to a gene: 8. The CDR3 reads CASSLDSGQGRTEVFF. CDR3 bases read: TGTGCCAGCAGTCTGGATTCGGGACAGGGGAGGACAGAAGTCTTC.

In regard to this clone: Gene names denote mouse genes. Read sequence stops 1 residue before the CDR3 end, and the germline J gene provides the missing end. V is TRBV26 and J is TRBJ2-5; 7 bases fit TRBD1. Per the germline V gene, CDR1 is KGHPV and CDR2 is FQNQEV (reference sequence). J was trimmed by 6 bases and V by 3 bases; bases with no gene match: 6. This CDR3 spans 14 amino acids. CDR3 DNA, as far as it was read: TGTGCCAGCAGTCTTTGGGGACAGAGGGACACCCAGTAC. The encoded protein is CASSLWGQRDTQY. Given in full, the CDR3 is CASSLWGQRDTQYF. Variable domain in full (rest from reference TRBV26 and TRBJ2-5): NSKVIQTPRYLVKGQGQKAKMRCIPEKGHPVVFWYQQNKNNEFKFLINFQNQEVLQQIDMTEKRFSAECPSNSPCSLEIQSSEAGDSALYLCASSLWGQRDTQYFGPGTRLLVL.

On this clone itself: Any gene name here is a mouse gene name. The read ends 1 residue before the CDR3 terminus; that terminus is restored from the germline J gene. The chain carries TRBV3 and TRBJ1-5; 8 bases line up with TRBD1. The CDR3 runs 13 residues. Germline loops: CDR1 SNHLY, CDR2 FYNGKV (reference sequence). The trim removed 5 bases at V and 9 bases at J, leaving 6 bases unmatched. The CDR3 sequence: CASSPGQGWAPLF. The part of the CDR3 DNA that was read is TGTGCCAGCAGCCCCGGACAGGGTTGGGCTCCGCTT.

Notes on this clone: Gene labels here are mouse ones. The sequence runs out 1 residue before the end of the CDR3; the remainder is reconstructed from the germline J gene. V is TRBV13-2 and J is TRBJ1-1, with D unresolved. Germline V gene lookup returns CDR1 NNHNN and CDR2 SYGAGS (reference sequence). The CDR3 contains 10 residues. V gave up 5 bases and J gave up 7 bases, with 6 bases separating them. The covered CDR3 bases are TGTGCCAGCGGCCACAGAGAAGTCTTC. It encodes CASGHREVF. From start to end, the CDR3 is CASGHREVFF.

To note about this clone: Each gene name is a mouse one. Read data end 1 residue before the CDR3 end; the end is taken from the germline J gene. The chain combines TRBV3 with TRBJ2-7, with 7 bases fitting TRBD1. Trimming removed 2 bases from V and 6 bases from J; junction bases left unmatched: 1. The CDR3 extends over 12 amino acids. Germline V gene sequence: CDR1 SNHLY, CDR2 FYNGKV (reference sequence). The covered CDR3 bases are TGTGCCAGCAGCTTAAACAGGGGTGAACAGTAC. Translation: CASSLNRGEQY. The full CDR3 protein reads CASSLNRGEQYF.

To note about this clone: These gene names are mouse names. Read coverage stops 1 residue before the CDR3 terminus; the germline J gene supplies the remainder. The J gene is TRBJ2-7, the V gene TRBV15, with 10 bases that match TRBD2. V dropped 3 bases and J dropped 7; count of bases not matched to a gene: 6. CDR1 SGHND and CDR2 FRSKSL come from the germline V gene. The CDR3 is 14 amino acids. The CDR3 bases that were read are TGTGCCAGCAGTTTCTCTGGGGGGGCGCGAGAACAGTAC. Amino acids: CASSFSGGAREQY. The full CDR3 is CASSFSGGAREQYF.

This clone was seen only a few times. All gene names here are mouse names. The CDR3 end lies 1 residue beyond the end of the read and is filled in from the germline J gene. The chain couples TRBV26 to TRBJ2-3; weak D call: TRBD1 (6 bases). Germline CDR1 KGHPV, CDR2 FQNQEV (reference sequence). CDR3 length equals 14 residues. The germline V and J ends were trimmed by 4 bases and 0 bases, with 8 bases remaining between them. CDR3 region: CASSRDNSAETLYF. The part of the CDR3 DNA that was read is TGTGCCAGCAGTCGGGACAATAGTGCAGAAACGCTGTAT.

Regarding this clone: Here the gene names and germline are mouse. The read ends 1 residue before the CDR3 terminus; that terminus is restored from the germline J gene. The chain employs TRBV3 and TRBJ2-7, with D unclear. Germline CDR1 and CDR2: SNHLY and FYNGKV (reference sequence). This CDR3 has 12 residues. The V and J ends lost 1 base and 0 bases respectively, with 1 base between them. Incomplete CDR3 DNA: TGTGCCAGCAGCTTAGACTCCTATGAACAGTAC. Protein product: CASSLDSYEQY. From start to end, the CDR3 is CASSLDSYEQYF.

With respect to this clone: Mouse gene names and germline throughout. The read terminates 1 residue ahead of where the CDR3 ends, so the germline J gene completes it. This rearrangement joins TRBV13-1 to TRBJ2-1, with 10 bases aligning to TRBD2. CDR1 is NSHNY and CDR2 is SYGAGN in the germline V gene. CDR3 length: 16 residues. The ends lost 0 bases at V and 3 bases at J; junction bases unmatched: 3. The CDR3 bases that were read are TGTGCCAGCAGTGATGCAACTGGGGGGGTCTATGCTGAGCAGTTC. This encodes CASSDATGGVYAEQF. The CDR3 reads in full as CASSDATGGVYAEQFF.

This clone came up a few times. All gene names here are mouse names. The read ends 1 residue before the CDR3 terminus; that terminus is restored from the germline J gene. The chain couples TRBV3 to TRBJ2-7; D not resolved. Looked up from germline, CDR1 is SNHLY and CDR2 is FYNGKV (reference sequence). V lost 4 bases, J lost 7 bases, and 5 bases lay in between. The CDR3 runs 10 residues. The CDR3 loop is CASSWREQYF. The DNA read from the CDR3 is TGTGCCAGCAGCTGGAGGGAACAGTAC.

To note about this clone: Mouse gene names and germline throughout. The read ends 1 residue before the CDR3 terminus; that terminus is restored from the germline J gene. The chain combines TRBV24 with TRBJ1-2; D gene unclear. The V end lost 0 bases, the J end lost 0 bases, and 5 bases lay between the germline ends. From germline, CDR1 is KGHTA and CDR2 FRNEEI. This CDR3 has 14 residues. The CDR3 DNA, read in part, is TGTGCCAGCAGTCTGTACCCAACAAACTCCGACTACACC. It specifies CASSLYPTNSDYT. In full, the CDR3 is CASSLYPTNSDYTF.

For this clone: Mouse names are used for the genes. The CDR3 end is not reached by the read, which stops 1 residue before it; the germline J gene fills it in. The V and J genes are TRBV13-2 and TRBJ1-3; D remains ambiguous. The V gene's germline CDR1 is NNHNN and CDR2 SYGAGS (reference sequence). V gave up 3 bases and J gave up 0 bases, with 7 bases separating them. The CDR3 extends over 14 amino acids. CDR3 loop: CASGATYSGNTLYF. The part of the CDR3 DNA that was read is TGTGCCAGCGGTGCCACATATTCTGGAAATACGCTCTAT.

Concerning this clone: Gene names and germline refer to mouse. The CDR3 goes on 1 residue after the read ends, and that part is filled in from the germline J gene. This chain uses TRBV5 with TRBJ2-3; unclear D gene. The germline V and J ends were trimmed by 4 bases and 0 bases, with 8 bases remaining between them. Germline CDR1 is LGHNA and CDR2 is YNLKQL (reference sequence). CDR3 length: 14 amino acids. CDR3 DNA (partial): TGTGCCAGCAGCCCCCTCGGGAGTGCAGAAACGCTGTAT. This translates into CASSPLGSAETLY. The full-length CDR3 reads as CASSPLGSAETLYF.